Shown below are 6 T cell receptor beta chains from a single sample sequenced in a study of blood T cell repertoires in COVID-19. Data came from immunoSEQ multiplex PCR; TCRdb stores just in-frame clones and leaves some out. Here the sample spans about 44,000 clones, around 90% being singletons. What was sequenced was peripheral blood. These receptor sequences come from a woman of 80 years or more in a cohort sampled during active or convalescent COVID-19.

The chain is built from TRBV3-1 (or the pseudogene TRBV3-2) and TRBJ2-7, with 9 nucleotides matching TRBD2. V lost 0 bases and J lost 7; bases outside the gene matches: 7. Germline-derived CDR1 and CDR2 are LGHDT and YNNKEL (reference sequence). The CDR3 length is 15 residues. The CDR3 DNA is TGTGCCAGCAGCCAAGATCCCGATCTAGCGGGAGAGCAGTACTTC. It translates to CASSQDPDLAGEQYF.

V gene TRBV24-1 combines with J gene TRBJ1-5; D is unclear. V shed 2 bases and J shed 0 bases, with 10 bases lying between them. Germline loops: CDR1 KGHDR, CDR2 SFDVKD. The CDR3 sequence is 16 residues long. The DNA of the CDR3 is TGTGCCACCAGTGATTCCACCGAGAATAGCAATCAGCCCCAGCATTTT. It is translated as CATSDSTENSNQPQHF.

This clone has just one count. V and J are TRBV14 and TRBJ1-2; the D gene is possibly TRBD1 (5 bases). From germline, CDR1 is SGHDN and CDR2 FVKESK. Trimming stripped 4 bases from V and 8 bases from J, with 14 bases between. This CDR3 comprises 13 residues. The CDR3 loop is CASSREQVGGYTF. CDR3 nucleotides: TGTGCCAGCAGCCGCGAACAGGTCGGCGGCTACACCTTC.

The chain employs TRBV2 and TRBJ2-3; 13 positions match TRBD2. V shed 7 bases, J shed 6 bases, and the junction held 7 bases outside the gene matches. There are 15 residues in the CDR3. Germline values: CDR1 SNHLY, CDR2 FYNNEI. The CDR3 sequence: CASTETSGRSDTQYF. As DNA, the CDR3 is TGTGCCAGCACCGAGACTAGCGGGAGGTCTGATACGCAGTATTTT.

V usage is TRBV7-9 and J usage is TRBJ2-7; 14 bases align to TRBD2. Germline values: CDR1 SEHNR, CDR2 FQNEAQ (reference sequence). After removal of 3 bases from V and 9 bases from J, the junction contained 7 bases not matched to a gene. The CDR3 length is 15 residues. The CDR3 DNA reads as TGTGCCAGCAGCTTGAGAGGACTAGCGGGAGGCGTGCAGTACTTC. As protein: CASSLRGLAGGVQYF.

This sequence joins TRBV7-9 and TRBJ2-7; TRBD2 aligns across 7 bases. The CDR3 covers 13 residues. V trimming: 3 bases; J trimming: 1 base; junction bases outside the gene matches: 0. CDR1 is SEHNR and CDR2 is FQNEAQ in the germline V gene (reference sequence). DNA for the CDR3: TGTGCCAGCAGCTTCGGGGGGTCCTACGAGCAGTACTTC. Its protein is CASSFGGSYEQYF. Complete variable domain (other parts from reference TRBV7-9 and TRBJ2-7): DTGVSQNPRHKITKRGQNVTFRCDPISEHNRLYWYRQTLGQGPEFLTYFQNEAQLEKSRLLSDRFSAERPKGSFSTLEIQRTEQGDSAMYLCASSFGGSYEQYFGPGTRLTVT.